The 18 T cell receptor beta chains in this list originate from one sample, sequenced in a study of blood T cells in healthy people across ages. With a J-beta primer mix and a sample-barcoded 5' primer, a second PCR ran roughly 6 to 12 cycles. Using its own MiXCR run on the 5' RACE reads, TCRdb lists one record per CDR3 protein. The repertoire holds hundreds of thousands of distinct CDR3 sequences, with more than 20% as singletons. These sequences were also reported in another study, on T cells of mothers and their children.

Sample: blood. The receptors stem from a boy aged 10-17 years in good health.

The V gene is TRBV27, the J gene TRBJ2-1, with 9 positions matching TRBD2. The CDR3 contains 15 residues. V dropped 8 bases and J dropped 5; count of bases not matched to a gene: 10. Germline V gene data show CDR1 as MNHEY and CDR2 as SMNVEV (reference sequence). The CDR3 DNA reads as TGTGCCAGCTCGTATCCGGGACTAGCCCACAATGAGCAGTTCTTC. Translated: CASSYPGLAHNEQFF.

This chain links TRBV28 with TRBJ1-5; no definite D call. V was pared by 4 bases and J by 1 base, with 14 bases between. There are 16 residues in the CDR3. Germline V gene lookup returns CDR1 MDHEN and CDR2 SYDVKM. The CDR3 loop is CASSSPHADSNQPQHF. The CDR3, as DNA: TGTGCCAGCAGTTCTCCTCACGCCGACAGCAATCAGCCCCAGCATTTT. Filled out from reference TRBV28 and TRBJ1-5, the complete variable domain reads DVKVTQSSRYLVKRTGEKVFLECVQDMDHENMFWYRQDPGLGLRLIYFSYDVKMKEKGDIPEGYSVSREKKERFSLILESASTNQTSMYLCASSSPHADSNQPQHFGDGTRLSIL.

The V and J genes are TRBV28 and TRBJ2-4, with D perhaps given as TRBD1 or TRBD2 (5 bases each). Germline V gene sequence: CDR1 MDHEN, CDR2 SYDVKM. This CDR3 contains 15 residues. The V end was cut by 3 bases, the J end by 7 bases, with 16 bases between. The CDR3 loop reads CASSLRGRVGNIQYF. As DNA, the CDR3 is TGTGCCAGCAGTTTGAGGGGACGCGTGGGGAACATTCAGTACTTC. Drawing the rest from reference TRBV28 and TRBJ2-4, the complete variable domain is DVKVTQSSRYLVKRTGEKVFLECVQDMDHENMFWYRQDPGLGLRLIYFSYDVKMKEKGDIPEGYSVSREKKERFSLILESASTNQTSMYLCASSLRGRVGNIQYFGAGTRLSVL.

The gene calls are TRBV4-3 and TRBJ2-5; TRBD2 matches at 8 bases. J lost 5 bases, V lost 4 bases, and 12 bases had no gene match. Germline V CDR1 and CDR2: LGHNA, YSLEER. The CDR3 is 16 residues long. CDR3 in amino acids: CASSRLTGGQGETQYF. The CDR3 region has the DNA TGCGCCAGCAGCCGTCTGACGGGAGGGCAGGGGGAGACCCAGTACTTC.

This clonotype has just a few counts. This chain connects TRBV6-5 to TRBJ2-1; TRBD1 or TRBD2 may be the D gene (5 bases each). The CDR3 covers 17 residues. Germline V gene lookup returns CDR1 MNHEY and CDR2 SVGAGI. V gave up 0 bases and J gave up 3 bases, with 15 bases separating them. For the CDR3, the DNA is TGTGCCAGCAGTTACTCTTCGTCGGGGACGAACTACAATGAGCAGTTCTTC. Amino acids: CASSYSSSGTNYNEQFF.

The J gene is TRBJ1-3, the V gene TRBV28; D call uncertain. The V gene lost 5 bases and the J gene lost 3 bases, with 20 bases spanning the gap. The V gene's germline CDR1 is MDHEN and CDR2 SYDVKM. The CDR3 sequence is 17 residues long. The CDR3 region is CASSPLGGMTSGNTIYF. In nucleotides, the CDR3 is TGTGCCAGCAGTCCCCTGGGTGGGATGACAAGTGGAAACACCATATATTTT.

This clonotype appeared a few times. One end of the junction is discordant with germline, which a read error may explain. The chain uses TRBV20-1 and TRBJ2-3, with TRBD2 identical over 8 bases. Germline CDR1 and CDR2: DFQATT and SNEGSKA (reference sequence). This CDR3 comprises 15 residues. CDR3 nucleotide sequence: TGCAGTGCTAGAGATCTTAGCGGGAACCCAGATACGCAGTGTTTT. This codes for CSARDLSGNPDTQCF.

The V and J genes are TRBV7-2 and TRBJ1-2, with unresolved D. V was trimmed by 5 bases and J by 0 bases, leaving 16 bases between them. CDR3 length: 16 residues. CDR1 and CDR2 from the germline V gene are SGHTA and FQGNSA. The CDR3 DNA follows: TGTGCCAGCAGCAGTACACCCGCTAGTGCTAACTATGGCTACACCTTC. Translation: CASSSTPASANYGYTF.

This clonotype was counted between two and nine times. This chain's CDR3 is CASSQTSGTGTGELFF. The CDR3 DNA reads TGCGCCAGCAGCCAAACAAGCGGGACGGGCACCGGGGAGCTGTTTTTT. V usage is TRBV4-3 and J usage is TRBJ2-2, with 7 bases identical to TRBD2. This CDR3 is 16 amino acids long. V was pared by 2 bases and J by 4 bases, with 7 bases of the junction left unmatched. Germline CDR1 and CDR2: LGHNA and YSLEER.

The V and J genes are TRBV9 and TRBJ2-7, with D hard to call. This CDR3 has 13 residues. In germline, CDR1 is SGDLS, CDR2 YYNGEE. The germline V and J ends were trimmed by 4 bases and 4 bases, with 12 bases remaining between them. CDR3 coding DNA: TGTGCCAGCAGCCCGAGTGTGGATTACGAGCAGTACTTC. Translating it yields CASSPSVDYEQYF.

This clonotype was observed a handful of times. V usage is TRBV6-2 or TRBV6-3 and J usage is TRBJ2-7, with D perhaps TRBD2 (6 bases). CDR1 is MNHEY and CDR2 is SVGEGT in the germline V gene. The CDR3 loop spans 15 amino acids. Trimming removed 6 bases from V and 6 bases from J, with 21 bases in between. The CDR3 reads CASRPWRAAASEQYF. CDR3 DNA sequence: TGTGCCAGCAGACCTTGGAGGGCCGCCGCCTCCGAGCAGTACTTC.

DNA for the CDR3: TGTGCCAGCAGCTTAGCTACAGGGTCGAGCACTGAAGCTTTCTTT. Its protein product is CASSLATGSSTEAFF. The chain employs TRBV13 and TRBJ1-1, with D possibly matching TRBD1 (6 bases). Germline V gene lookup returns CDR1 PRHDT and CDR2 FYEKMQ (reference sequence). The CDR3 length is 15 residues. V was shortened by 1 base and J by 4 bases, with 13 bases between the two germline ends.

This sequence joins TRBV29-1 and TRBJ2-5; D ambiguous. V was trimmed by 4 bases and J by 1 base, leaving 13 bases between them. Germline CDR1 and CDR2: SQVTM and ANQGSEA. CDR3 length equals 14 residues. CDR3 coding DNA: TGCAGCGTTGGAAGGCCTGAAATCCAAGAGACCCAGTACTTC. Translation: CSVGRPEIQETQYF.

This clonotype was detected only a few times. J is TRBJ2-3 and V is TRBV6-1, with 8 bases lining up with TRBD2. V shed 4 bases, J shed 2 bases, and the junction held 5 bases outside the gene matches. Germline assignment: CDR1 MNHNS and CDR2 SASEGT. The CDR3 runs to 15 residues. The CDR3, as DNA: TGTGCCAGCAGTGCACTAGCGGAAAACACAGATACGCAGTATTTT. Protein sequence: CASSALAENTDTQYF.

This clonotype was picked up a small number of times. As DNA, the CDR3 is TGTGCCACCAGCAGAGGGACAGGGGATCAGCCCCAGCATTTT. Translating it yields CATSRGTGDQPQHF. This sequence joins TRBV15 and TRBJ1-5, with 9 nucleotides matching TRBD1. This CDR3 is 14 amino acids long. The V gene's germline CDR1 is LNHNV and CDR2 YYDKDF (reference sequence). Germline trimming cut 1 base from V and 5 bases from J; bases unmatched to any gene: 0.

Here the CDR3 reads CASSLKANTGELFF. The CDR3 coding sequence is TGTGCCAGCAGCTTAAAAGCGAACACCGGGGAGCTGTTTTTT. The chain joins TRBV7-3 to TRBJ2-2; D unresolved. Trimming took off 1 base at V and 0 bases at J, with 3 bases between the two ends. Germline CDR1 SGHTA, CDR2 FQGTGA. The CDR3 length is 14 residues.

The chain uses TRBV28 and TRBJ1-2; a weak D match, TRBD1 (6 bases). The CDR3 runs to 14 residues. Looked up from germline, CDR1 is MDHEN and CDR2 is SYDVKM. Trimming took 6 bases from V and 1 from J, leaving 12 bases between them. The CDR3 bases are TGTGCCAGCAGCCGGAACAGGGATAACTATGGCTACACCTTC. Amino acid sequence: CASSRNRDNYGYTF.

This CDR3 is CASSQGAGQGGGIQYF. The CDR3 DNA is TGCGCCAGCAGCCAAGGAGCGGGACAGGGCGGCGGCATTCAGTACTTC. The rearrangement uses TRBV4-3 and TRBJ2-4; 9 bases fit TRBD1. This CDR3 comprises 16 residues. The germline CDR1 and CDR2 sequences are LGHNA and YSLEER. Trimming took 1 base from V and 9 from J; bases not matched to a gene: 10.